This TCR beta chain was captured by sequencing in a study of T cell clones after liver transplantation. Study in general: Tolerant meant at least one year fully off immunosuppression without liver enzymes above twice normal. Study findings and constraints: A significant post-transplant drop in circulating graft-donor-reactive CD4 TCRbeta sequences occurred in most of the 8 subjects. Graft donor-reactive T cells possibly entered the graft instead of undergoing deletion.

The method was immunoSEQ multiplex PCR; TCRdb's version includes in-frame clones alone and lacks a portion of them. The sample lists several thousand clones, over 70% occurring once. CDR3 length: 16 amino acids. Germline V gene lookup returns CDR1 LGHNA and CDR2 YSLEER. V was pared by 4 bases and J by 0 bases, with 14 bases between. In the case of this clone: The antigen is not known.

The material sequenced was CD8+ T cells from blood, taken before liver transplant. The rearrangement links TRBV4-3 to TRBJ2-3; no clear D gene. The TCR originated in a human donor who received a liver transplant. Here the CDR3 DNA reads TGCGCCAGCAGCCCCACGTCAACTACTAGCACAGATACGCAGTATTTT. Residues: CASSPTSTTSTDTQYF.